This TCR beta chain stems from a study of T-cell reconstitution after alpha-beta-depleted transplantation in children. With 0 bases removed from V and 1 base from J, the gap between germline ends came to 10 bases. The CDR3 totals 16 residues. Per germline, CDR1 MGHRA and CDR2 YSYEKL. Unique molecular identifiers featured in how the TCRbeta library was prepared. TCRdb used MiXCR to reprocess the PCR reads, holding one entry per CDR3 protein. The sample lists some 260,000 distinct CDR3 sequences; more than 20% were seen once. The V gene is TRBV4-1, the J gene TRBJ1-3; D gene ambiguous. This clonotype was sampled from a female patient aged 2-15 years who had a stem cell transplant for congenital amegakaryocytic thrombocytopenia, so the T cells may come from the graft donor. The sample was PBMCs, mostly from graft donor cells, taken 360 days after TCRalphabeta/CD19-depleted stem cell transplant. CDR3 in DNA: TGCGCCAGCAGCCAAGATTCAACGGCTTCTGGAAACACCATATATTTT. Its translation: CASSQDSTASGNTIYF.